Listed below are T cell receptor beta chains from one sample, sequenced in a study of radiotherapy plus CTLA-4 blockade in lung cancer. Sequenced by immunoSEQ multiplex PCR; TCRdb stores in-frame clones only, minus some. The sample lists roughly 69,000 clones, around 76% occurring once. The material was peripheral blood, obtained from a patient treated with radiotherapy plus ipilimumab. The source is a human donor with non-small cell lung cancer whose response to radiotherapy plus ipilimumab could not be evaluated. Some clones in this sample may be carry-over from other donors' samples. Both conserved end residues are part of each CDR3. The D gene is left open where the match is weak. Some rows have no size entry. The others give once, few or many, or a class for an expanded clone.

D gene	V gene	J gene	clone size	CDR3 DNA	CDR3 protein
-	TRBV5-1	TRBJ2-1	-	TGCGCCAGCAGCTTGGGAGGAGGTCCCTACAATGAGCAGTTCTTC	CASSLGGGPYNEQFF
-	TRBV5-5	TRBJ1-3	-	TGTGCCAGCAGCTTGACGGCAGGGGTGGGAAACACCATATATTTT	CASSLTAGVGNTIYF
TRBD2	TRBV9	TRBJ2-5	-	TGTGCCAGCAGCCCTTGGACTAGCGGGGGCCGGGGGGAGACCCAGTACTTC	CASSPWTSGGRGETQYF
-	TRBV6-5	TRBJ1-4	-	TGTGCCAGCAGTCCCCGTCGGTTTGGTGAAAAACTGTTTTTT	CASSPRRFGEKLFF
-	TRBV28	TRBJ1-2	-	TGTGCCAGCAGTTTAAACAGAGCATCCTATGGCTACACCTTC	CASSLNRASYGYTF
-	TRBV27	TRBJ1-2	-	TGTGCCAGCAGTTTCCAGGGCAGGGTGAGCGGCTACACCTTC	CASSFQGRVSGYTF
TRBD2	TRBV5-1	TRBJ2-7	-	TGCGCCAGCAGGACTAGCGTACCCCACGAGCAGTACTTC	CASRTSVPHEQYF
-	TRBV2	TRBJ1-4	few	TGTGCCAGCAGTGCGGGACAAGCAACTAATGAAAAACTGTTTTTT	CASSAGQATNEKLFF
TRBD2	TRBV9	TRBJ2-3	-	TGTGCCAGCAGCGTAGGCGCTAGCGGGGGGGCGATAGATACGCAGTATTTT	CASSVGASGGAIDTQYF
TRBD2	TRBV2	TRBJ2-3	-	TGTGCCAGCAGAAAGGGACTAGCAGCCACAGATACGCAGTATTTT	CASRKGLAATDTQYF
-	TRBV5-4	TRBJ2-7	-	TGTGCCAGCAGTTTCCCGGGACTCCGTCAAAACGAGCAGTACTTC	CASSFPGLRQNEQYF
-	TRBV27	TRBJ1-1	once	TGTGCCAGCAGTTCGATTAACACGGGTGACACTGAAGCTTTCTTT	CASSSINTGDTEAFF
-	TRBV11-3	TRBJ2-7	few	TGTGCCAGCAGCTCAGACAATTCAGGGGACGAGCAGTACTTC	CASSSDNSGDEQYF
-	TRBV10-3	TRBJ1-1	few	TGTGCCATCAGTGAGACGGGGGGTCAGGACACTGAAGCTTTCTTT	CAISETGGQDTEAFF
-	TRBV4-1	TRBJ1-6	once	TGCGCCAGCAGCCAAGGAGACAGCATTAATTCACCCCTCCACTTT	CASSQGDSINSPLHF
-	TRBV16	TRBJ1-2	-	TGTGCCAGCAGCCAATTGGTAGGCACCACAAGCGGCTATGGCTACACCTTC	CASSQLVGTTSGYGYTF
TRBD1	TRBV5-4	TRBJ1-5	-	TGTGCCACCACGCACGGGGGACAGGCCCCCAGGCAGCCCCAGCATTTT	CATTHGGQAPRQPQHF
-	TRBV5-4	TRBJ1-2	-	TGTGCCAGCAGATCCGCGGTAGGCGGTGGCTACACCTTC	CASRSAVGGGYTF
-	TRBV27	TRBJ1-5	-	TGTGCCAGCAGTTATCGACAGAACAATCAGCCCCAGCATTTT	CASSYRQNNQPQHF
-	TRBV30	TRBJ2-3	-	TGTGCCTGGAGTGTGAGAGGGCCAGATACGCAGTATTTT	CAWSVRGPDTQYF
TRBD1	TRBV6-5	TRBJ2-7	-	TGTGCCAGCAGCGCATTGCGGACAGGGCAGTACGAGCAGTACTTC	CASSALRTGQYEQYF
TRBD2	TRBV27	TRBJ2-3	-	TGTGCCAGCAGTTACGGGGGGGCAGATACGCAGTATTTT	CASSYGGADTQYF
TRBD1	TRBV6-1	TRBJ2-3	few	TGTGCCAGCAGTGGACAGGGCGCAGATACGCAGTATTTT	CASSGQGADTQYF
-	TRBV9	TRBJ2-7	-	TGTGCCAGCAGCCCTCCTGACAGATTCTACGAGCAGTACTTC	CASSPPDRFYEQYF
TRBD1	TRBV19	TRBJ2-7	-	TGTGCCAGTAGTACGACAGGGAGTTCGTCCTACGAGCAGTACTTC	CASSTTGSSSYEQYF
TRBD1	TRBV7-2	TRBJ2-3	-	TGTGCCAGCAGCTTGTTGAGTGGGACAGGGAGGGATACGCAGTATTTT	CASSLLSGTGRDTQYF
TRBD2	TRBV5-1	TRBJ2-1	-	TGCGCCAGCAGCTTTGGGGGGACTAGCGGGGGGGCCGTCAATGAGCAGTTCTTC	CASSFGGTSGGAVNEQFF
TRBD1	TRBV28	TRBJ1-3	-	TGTGCCAGCAGTTCACTCCCTCGGACAGGGGAAAACACCATATATTTT	CASSSLPRTGENTIYF
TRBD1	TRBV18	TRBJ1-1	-	TGTGCCAGCTCCCCCACAGGGGCCAACACTGAAGCTTTCTTT	CASSPTGANTEAFF
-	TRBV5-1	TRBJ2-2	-	TGCGCCAGCAGCTTGTCAGGGAACACCGGGGAGCTGTTTTTT	CASSLSGNTGELFF
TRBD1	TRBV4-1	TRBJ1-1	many	TGCGCCAGCAGCGGACAGGTGAACACTGAAGCTTTCTTT	CASSGQVNTEAFF
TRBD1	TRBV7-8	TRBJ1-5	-	TGTGCCAGCAGCCCATTCAGGGGGTACGATCAGCCCCAGCATTTT	CASSPFRGYDQPQHF
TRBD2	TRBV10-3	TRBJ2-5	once	TGTGCCATCAGTGAGGCGGGGGGGACAGAGACCCAGTACTTC	CAISEAGGTETQYF
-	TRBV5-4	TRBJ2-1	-	TGTGCCAGCAGCTTGGAACAGGGCGGCTACAATGAGCAGTTCTTC	CASSLEQGGYNEQFF
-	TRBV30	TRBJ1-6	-	TGTGCCTGGAGTGTTTGGGGCGAGAATTCACCCCTCCACTTT	CAWSVWGENSPLHF
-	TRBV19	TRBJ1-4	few	TGTGCCAGTAGTATCCGAAGGGGCGTGGGTGAAAAACTGTTTTTT	CASSIRRGVGEKLFF
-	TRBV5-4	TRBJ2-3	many	TGTGCCAGCACCCAGCGGGCCATCACAGATACGCAGTATTTT	CASTQRAITDTQYF
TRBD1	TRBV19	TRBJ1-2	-	TGTGCCAGTAGTATCGAGCCGGGACAGGGACGGTATGGCTACACCTTC	CASSIEPGQGRYGYTF
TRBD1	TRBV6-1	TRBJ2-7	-	TGTGCCAGCAGTAGGACAGGGGACTCCTACGAGCAGTACTTC	CASSRTGDSYEQYF
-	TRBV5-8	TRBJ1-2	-	TGTGCCAGCAGCTTGCGGCCAACAGGAGCCTATGGCTACACCTTC	CASSLRPTGAYGYTF
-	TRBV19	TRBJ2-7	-	TGTGCCAGTAGTATCGGAGTAGGGGGCTACGAGCAGTACTTC	CASSIGVGGYEQYF
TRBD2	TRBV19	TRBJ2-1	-	TGTGCCAGTAGTAACCAACCTTTAGCGGGGGCCGTCTACAATGAGCAGTTCTTC	CASSNQPLAGAVYNEQFF
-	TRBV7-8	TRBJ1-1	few	TGTGCCAGCCGCGGGGGATACACTGAAGCTTTCTTT	CASRGGYTEAFF
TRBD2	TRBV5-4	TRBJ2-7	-	TGTGCCAGCAGCTCCAGGACTAGCGGCACTTACGAGCAGTACTTC	CASSSRTSGTYEQYF
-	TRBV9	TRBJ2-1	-	TGTGCCAGCAGCGTAGGGGGCAGGGTGCAGCCGTATGAGCAGTTCTTC	CASSVGGRVQPYEQFF
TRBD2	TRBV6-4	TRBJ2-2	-	TGTGCCAGCAGTGACGGGGGGGCCGGGGAGCTGTTTTTT	CASSDGGAGELFF
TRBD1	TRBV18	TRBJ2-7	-	TGTGCCAGCTCACCAGGCTCGAACAGGGGGCCCGAGCAGTACTTC	CASSPGSNRGPEQYF
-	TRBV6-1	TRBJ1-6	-	TGTGCCAGCAACGAGGGCCTCAAGTCACCCCTCCACTTT	CASNEGLKSPLHF
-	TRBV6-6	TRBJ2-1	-	TGTGCCAGCAGCACGGACAGAGACAATGAGCAGTTCTTC	CASSTDRDNEQFF
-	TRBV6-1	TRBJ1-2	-	TGTGCCACCCCATGGGGGCAGGGGAGCTATGGCTACACCTTC	CATPWGQGSYGYTF
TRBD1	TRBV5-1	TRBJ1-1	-	TGCGCCAGCAGCTTCCTGGGGGGGACAGGGGACACTGAAGCTTTCTTT	CASSFLGGTGDTEAFF
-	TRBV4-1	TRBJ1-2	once	TGCGCCAGCAGCCAAGGGGCAGGGAATCTTTATGGCTACACCTTC	CASSQGAGNLYGYTF
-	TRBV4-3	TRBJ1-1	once	TGCGCCAGCAGCCAAGCACATATGAACACTGAAGCTTTCTTT	CASSQAHMNTEAFF
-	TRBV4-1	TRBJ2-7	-	TGCGCCAGCAGCCATGGCCCCCAGGTTGCCTACGAGCAGTACTTC	CASSHGPQVAYEQYF
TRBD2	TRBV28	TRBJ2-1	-	TGTGCCAGCAGTTCCTCTAGCGGTGCCTACAATGAGCAGTTCTTC	CASSSSSGAYNEQFF
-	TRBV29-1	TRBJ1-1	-	TGCAGCGTTGATTTCAGGGGCGGAACTGAAGCTTTCTTT	CSVDFRGGTEAFF
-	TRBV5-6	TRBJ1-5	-	TGTGCCAGCAGCTCATCAGGGATTATCTCGCATCAGCCCCAGCATTTT	CASSSSGIISHQPQHF
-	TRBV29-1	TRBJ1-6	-	TGCAGCGTTTGGGCAGTTTATAATTCACCCCTCCACTTT	CSVWAVYNSPLHF
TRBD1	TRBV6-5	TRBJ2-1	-	TGTGCCAGCAGCCAACAGGGGGGCGGCTACAATGAGCAGTTCTTC	CASSQQGGGYNEQFF